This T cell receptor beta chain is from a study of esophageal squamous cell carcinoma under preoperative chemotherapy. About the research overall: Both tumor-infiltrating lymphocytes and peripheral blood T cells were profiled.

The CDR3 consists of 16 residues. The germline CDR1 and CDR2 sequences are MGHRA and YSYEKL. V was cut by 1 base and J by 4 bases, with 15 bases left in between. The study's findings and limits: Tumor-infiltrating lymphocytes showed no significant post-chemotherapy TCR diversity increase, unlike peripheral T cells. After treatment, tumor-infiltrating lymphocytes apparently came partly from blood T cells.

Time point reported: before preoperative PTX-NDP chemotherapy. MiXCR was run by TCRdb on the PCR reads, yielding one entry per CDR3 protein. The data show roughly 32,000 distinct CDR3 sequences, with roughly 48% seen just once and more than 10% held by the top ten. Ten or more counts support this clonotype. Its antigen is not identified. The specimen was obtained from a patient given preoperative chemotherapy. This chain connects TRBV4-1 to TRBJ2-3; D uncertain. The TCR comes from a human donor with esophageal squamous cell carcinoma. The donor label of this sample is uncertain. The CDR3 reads CASSQASSRVADTQYF. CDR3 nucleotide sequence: TGCGCCAGCAGCCAAGCTTCTTCCCGGGTTGCAGATACGCAGTATTTT.